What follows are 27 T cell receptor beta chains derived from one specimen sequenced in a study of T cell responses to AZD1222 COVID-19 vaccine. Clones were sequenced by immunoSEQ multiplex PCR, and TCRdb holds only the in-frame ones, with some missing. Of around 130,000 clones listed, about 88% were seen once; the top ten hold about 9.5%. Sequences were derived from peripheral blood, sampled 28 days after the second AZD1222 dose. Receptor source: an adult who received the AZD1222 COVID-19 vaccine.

CDR3 amino acids: CASSSGWGTEAFF. The CDR3 DNA is TGTGCCAGCAGTTCAGGGTGGGGCACTGAAGCTTTCTTT. The chain has TRBV6-4 and TRBJ1-1; the D gene is possibly TRBD1 (5 bases). Germline-derived CDR1 and CDR2 are MRHNA and SNTAGT. CDR3 length: 13 amino acids. Trimming pared 5 bases from V and 4 bases from J, leaving 11 bases between.

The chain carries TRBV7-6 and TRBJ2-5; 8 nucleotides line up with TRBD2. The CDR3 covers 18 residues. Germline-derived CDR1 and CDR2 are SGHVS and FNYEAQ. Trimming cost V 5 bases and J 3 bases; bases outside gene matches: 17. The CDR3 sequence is CASSQGMAGGSHEETQYF. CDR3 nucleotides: TGTGCCAGCAGCCAGGGGATGGCGGGGGGTTCCCACGAAGAGACCCAGTACTTC.

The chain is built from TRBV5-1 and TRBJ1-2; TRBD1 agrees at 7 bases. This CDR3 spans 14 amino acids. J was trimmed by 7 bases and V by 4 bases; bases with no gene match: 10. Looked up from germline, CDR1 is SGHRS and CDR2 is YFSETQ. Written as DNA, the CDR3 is TGCGCCAGCAGCCACCCCGACAGGGAATCTGGCTACACCTTC. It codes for CASSHPDRESGYTF.

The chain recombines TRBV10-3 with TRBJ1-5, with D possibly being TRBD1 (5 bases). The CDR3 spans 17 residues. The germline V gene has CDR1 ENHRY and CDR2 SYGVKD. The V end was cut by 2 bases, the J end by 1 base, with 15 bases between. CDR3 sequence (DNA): TGTGCCATCAGTGAGGGGACGGAGATTAGAAGCAATCAGCCCCAGCATTTT. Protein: CAISEGTEIRSNQPQHF.

CDR3 DNA sequence: TGCGCCAGCAGCCAAGCCGGGGGGCGGAGAGGAATGAACACTGAAGCTTTCTTT. Translated, it gives CASSQAGGRRGMNTEAFF. This chain joins TRBV4-1 and TRBJ1-1; D may be TRBD1 (6 bases). CDR1 and CDR2 (germline): MGHRA, YSYEKL. The CDR3 totals 18 residues. The ends were cut back, 1 base at V and 0 bases at J, with 18 bases in the middle.

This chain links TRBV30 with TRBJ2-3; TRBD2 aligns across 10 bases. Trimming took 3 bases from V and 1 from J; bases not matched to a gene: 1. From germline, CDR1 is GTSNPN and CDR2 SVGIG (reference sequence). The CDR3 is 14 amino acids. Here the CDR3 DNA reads TGTGCCTGGAGGCTAGCGGGGGGCACAGATACGCAGTATTTT. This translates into CAWRLAGGTDTQYF.

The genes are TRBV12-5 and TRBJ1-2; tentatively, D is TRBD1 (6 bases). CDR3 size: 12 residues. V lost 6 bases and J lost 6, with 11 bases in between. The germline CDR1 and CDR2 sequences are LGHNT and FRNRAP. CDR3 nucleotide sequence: TGTGCTAGTGGATCCTCAGGGGATGGCTACACCTTC. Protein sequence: CASGSSGDGYTF. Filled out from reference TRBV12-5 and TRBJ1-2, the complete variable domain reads DARVTQTPRHKVTEMGQEVTMRCQPILGHNTVFWYRQTMMQGLELLAYFRNRAPLDDSGMPKDRFSAEMPDATLATLKIQPSEPRDSAVYFCASGSSGDGYTFGSGTRLTVV.

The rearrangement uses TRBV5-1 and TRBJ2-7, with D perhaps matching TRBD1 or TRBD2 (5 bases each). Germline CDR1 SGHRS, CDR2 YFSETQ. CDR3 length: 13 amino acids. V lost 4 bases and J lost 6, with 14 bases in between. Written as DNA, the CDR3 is TGCGCCAGCAGCCCTGGGACCCCCCCCGAGCAGTACTTC. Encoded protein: CASSPGTPPEQYF.

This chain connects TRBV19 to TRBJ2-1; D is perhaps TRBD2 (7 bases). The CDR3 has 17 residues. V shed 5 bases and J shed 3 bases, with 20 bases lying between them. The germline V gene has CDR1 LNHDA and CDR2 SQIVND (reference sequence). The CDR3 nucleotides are TGTGCCAGTAGTCCCTGGACCCAAGGGGGGGTCTACAATGAGCAGTTCTTC. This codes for CASSPWTQGGVYNEQFF.

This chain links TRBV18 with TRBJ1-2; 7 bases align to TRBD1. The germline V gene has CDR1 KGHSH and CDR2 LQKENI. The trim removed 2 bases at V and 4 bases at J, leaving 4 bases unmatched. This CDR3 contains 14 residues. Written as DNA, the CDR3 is TGTGCCAGCTCACCAAGGGACAGACCCTATGGCTACACCTTC. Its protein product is CASSPRDRPYGYTF.

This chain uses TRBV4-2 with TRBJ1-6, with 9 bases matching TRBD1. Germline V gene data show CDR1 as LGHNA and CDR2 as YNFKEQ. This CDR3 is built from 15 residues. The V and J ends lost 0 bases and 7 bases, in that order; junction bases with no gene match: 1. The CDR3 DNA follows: TGTGCCAGCAGCCAAGAGGGGACAGGGAATTCACCCCTCCACTTT. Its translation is CASSQEGTGNSPLHF.

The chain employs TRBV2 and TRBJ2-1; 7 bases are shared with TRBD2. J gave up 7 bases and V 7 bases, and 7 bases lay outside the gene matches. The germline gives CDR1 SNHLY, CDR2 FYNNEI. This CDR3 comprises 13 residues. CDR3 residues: CASKRDQNNEQFF. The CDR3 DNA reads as TGTGCCAGCAAGCGGGACCAAAATAATGAGCAGTTCTTC. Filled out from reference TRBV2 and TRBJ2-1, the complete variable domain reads EPEVTQTPSHQVTQMGQEVILRCVPISNHLYFYWYRQILGQKVEFLVSFYNNEISEKSEIFDDQFSVERPDGSNFTLKIRSTKLEDSAMYFCASKRDQNNEQFFGPGTRLTVL.

DNA of the CDR3: TGTGCCAGCAGCCGGGCGACAGGGGGTCGAGAGACCCAGTACTTC. It translates to CASSRATGGRETQYF. V is TRBV5-5 and J is TRBJ2-5, with 9 bases fitting TRBD1. V shed 4 bases and J 4 bases; nucleotides not matched to a gene: 8. This CDR3 comprises 15 residues. Per germline, CDR1 SGHKS and CDR2 YYEKEE (reference sequence).

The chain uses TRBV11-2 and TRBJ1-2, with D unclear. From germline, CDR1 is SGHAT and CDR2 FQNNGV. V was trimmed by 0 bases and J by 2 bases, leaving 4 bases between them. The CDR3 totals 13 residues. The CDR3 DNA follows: TGTGCCAGCAGCTTAGATCTGAACTATGGCTACACCTTC. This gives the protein CASSLDLNYGYTF.

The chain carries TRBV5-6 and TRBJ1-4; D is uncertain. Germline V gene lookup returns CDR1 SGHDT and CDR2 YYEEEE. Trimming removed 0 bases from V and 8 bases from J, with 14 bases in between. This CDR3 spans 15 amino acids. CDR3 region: CASSLVGSLEEKLFF. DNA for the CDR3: TGTGCCAGCAGCTTGGTTGGCAGCTTGGAGGAAAAACTGTTTTTT.

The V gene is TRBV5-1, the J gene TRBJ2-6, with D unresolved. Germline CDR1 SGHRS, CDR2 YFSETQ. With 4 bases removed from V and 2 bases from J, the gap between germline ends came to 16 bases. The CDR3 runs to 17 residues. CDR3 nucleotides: TGCGCCAGCAGCGTTGACGCTCGCCTCACTGGGGCCAACGTCCTGACTTTC. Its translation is CASSVDARLTGANVLTF.

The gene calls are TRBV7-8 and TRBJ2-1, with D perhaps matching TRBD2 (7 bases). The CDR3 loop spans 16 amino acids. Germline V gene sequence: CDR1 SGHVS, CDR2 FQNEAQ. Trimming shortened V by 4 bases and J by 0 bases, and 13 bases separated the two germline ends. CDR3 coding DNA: TGTGCCAGCAGCTCCGGGGGGCGCAGCTCCTACAATGAGCAGTTCTTC. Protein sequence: CASSSGGRSSYNEQFF.

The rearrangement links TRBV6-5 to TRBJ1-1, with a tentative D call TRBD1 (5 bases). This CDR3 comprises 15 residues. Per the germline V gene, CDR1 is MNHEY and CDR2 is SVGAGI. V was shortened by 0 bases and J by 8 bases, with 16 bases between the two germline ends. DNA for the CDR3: TGTGCCAGCAGTTACTCGGCAGGGAAGTATCAGGAAGCTTTCTTT. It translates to CASSYSAGKYQEAFF.

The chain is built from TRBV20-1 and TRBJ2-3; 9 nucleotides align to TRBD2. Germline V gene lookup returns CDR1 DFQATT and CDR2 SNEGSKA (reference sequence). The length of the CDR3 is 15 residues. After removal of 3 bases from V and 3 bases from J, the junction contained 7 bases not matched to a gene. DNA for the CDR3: TGCAGTGCTAGTTCCCCAGCGGGGGGTACAGATACGCAGTATTTT. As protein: CSASSPAGGTDTQYF.

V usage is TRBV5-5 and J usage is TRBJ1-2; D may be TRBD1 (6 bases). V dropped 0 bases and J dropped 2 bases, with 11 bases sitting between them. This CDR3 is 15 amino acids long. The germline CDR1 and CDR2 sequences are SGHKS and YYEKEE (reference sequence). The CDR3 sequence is CASSLVTRGNYGYTF. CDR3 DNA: TGTGCCAGCAGCTTGGTCACCAGGGGCAACTATGGCTACACCTTC.

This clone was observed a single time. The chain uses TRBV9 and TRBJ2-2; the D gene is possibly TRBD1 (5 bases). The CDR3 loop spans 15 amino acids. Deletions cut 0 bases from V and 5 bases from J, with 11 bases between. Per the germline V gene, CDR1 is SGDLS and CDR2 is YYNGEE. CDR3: CASSVGPPGTGELFF. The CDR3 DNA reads TGTGCCAGCAGCGTAGGACCGCCAGGGACCGGGGAGCTGTTTTTT. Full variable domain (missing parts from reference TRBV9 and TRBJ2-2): DSGVTQTPKHLITATGQRVTLRCSPRSGDLSVYWYQQSLDQGLQFLIQYYNGEERAKGNILERFSAQQFPDLHSELNLSSLELGDSALYFCASSVGPPGTGELFFGEGSRLTVL.

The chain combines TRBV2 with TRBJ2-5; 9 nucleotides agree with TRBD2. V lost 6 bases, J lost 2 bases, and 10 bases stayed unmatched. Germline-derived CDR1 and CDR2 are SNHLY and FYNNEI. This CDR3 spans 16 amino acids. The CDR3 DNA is TGTGCCAGCAGCTCCGGGGCTAGCGGGGTTCAAGAGACCCAGTACTTC. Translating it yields CASSSGASGVQETQYF. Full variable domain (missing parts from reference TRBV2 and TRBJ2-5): EPEVTQTPSHQVTQMGQEVILRCVPISNHLYFYWYRQILGQKVEFLVSFYNNEISEKSEIFDDQFSVERPDGSNFTLKIRSTKLEDSAMYFCASSSGASGVQETQYFGPGTRLLVL.

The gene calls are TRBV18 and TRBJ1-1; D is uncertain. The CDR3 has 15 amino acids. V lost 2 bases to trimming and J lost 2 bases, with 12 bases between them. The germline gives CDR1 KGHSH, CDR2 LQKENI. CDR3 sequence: CASSPRTPANTEAFF. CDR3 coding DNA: TGTGCCAGCTCACCAAGGACGCCCGCAAACACTGAAGCTTTCTTT. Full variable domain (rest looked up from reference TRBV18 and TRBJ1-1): NAGVMQNPRHLVRRRGQEARLRCSPMKGHSHVYWYRQLPEEGLKFMVYLQKENIIDESGMPKERFSAEFPKEGPSILRIQQVVRGDSAAYFCASSPRTPANTEAFFGQGTRLTVV.

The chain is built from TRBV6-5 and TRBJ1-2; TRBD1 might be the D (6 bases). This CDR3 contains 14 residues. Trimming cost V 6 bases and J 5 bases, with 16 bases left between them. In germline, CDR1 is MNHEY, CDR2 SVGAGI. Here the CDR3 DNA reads TGTGCCAGCAGAGGCCAGGGGAAACTTTATGGCTACACCTTC. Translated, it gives CASRGQGKLYGYTF.

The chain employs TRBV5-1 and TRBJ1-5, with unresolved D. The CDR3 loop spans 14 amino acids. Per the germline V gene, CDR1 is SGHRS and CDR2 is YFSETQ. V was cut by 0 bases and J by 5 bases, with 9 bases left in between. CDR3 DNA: TGCGCCAGCAGCTTGGATGGGTCTGATCAGCCCCAGCATTTT. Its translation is CASSLDGSDQPQHF.

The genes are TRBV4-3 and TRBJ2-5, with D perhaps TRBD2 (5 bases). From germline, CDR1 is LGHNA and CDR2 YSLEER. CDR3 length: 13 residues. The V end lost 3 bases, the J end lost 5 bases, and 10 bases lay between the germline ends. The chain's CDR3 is CASSQKRVETQYF. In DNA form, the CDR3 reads TGCGCCAGCAGCCAGAAGAGGGTGGAGACCCAGTACTTC.

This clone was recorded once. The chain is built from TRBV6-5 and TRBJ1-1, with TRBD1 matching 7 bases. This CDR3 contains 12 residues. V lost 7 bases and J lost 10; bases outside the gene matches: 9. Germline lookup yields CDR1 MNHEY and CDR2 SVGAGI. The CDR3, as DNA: TGTGCCAGCATCCTAGACAGGGTATCAGCTTTCTTT. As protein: CASILDRVSAFF.